This record concerns one TCR beta chain sequence. Its antigen is currently not known. Base qualities are not at hand, and no much larger clone is one base apart. Genomic DNA was extracted from sorted cells for sequencing of the TCRbeta CDR3 region. The immunoSEQ Assay was used for sequencing of TCRbeta CDR3 regions. TCRdb took over this immuneACCESS table, retaining in-frame rearrangements with V and J assigned. Such tables are incomplete; in checked studies, under half of the missing clones stem from an unresolved V gene, and the remainder is unexplained. The sample table shows around 84,000 clones, and 70% to 85% are seen once. 6.5% to 8% of the sample rests with the top ten. The sample originates from a study of OX40 agonist ivuxolimab in advanced cancers. Background for the entire study: Ivuxolimab was an agonistic, fully human IgG2 monoclonal antibody directed against OX40 (CD134), a costimulatory receptor. Intravenous ivuxolimab was administered to patients every 2 weeks at six dose levels: 0.01, 0.1, 0.3, 1.5, 3 and 10 mg/kg. Of the roughly 50 dose-escalation patients, hepatocellular carcinoma was present in roughly 19, melanoma in approximately 15, renal cell carcinoma in 9 and head and neck cancer in 9. In the dose-escalation cohort, 82.7% of patients were male, and the mean age was around 65 years with a range of roughly 23 to 79. Prior anti-PD-1, anti-PD-L1 or anti-CTLA-4 therapy was permitted, and checkpoint inhibitors had been received by around 39% of dose-escalation patients. Partial responses occurred in three dose-escalation patients, of whom one had hepatocellular carcinoma and two had cutaneous melanoma. The purpose of peripheral TCRbeta sequencing was to test whether ivuxolimab changed TCR sequence diversity and led to clonal T-cell expansion. The paper covers the monotherapy dose-escalation part of the phase I ivuxolimab trial, which included N ≈ 57 patients. Broader findings and caveats from the paper: At doses of 0.1 to 3.0 mg/kg, clonal expansion of both CD4+ and CD8+ T cells in blood was seen between baseline and week 6. After ivuxolimab, expanded clones were on average more numerous among CD8+ T cells than among CD4+ T cells. In the 0.1-3.0 mg/kg groups, partial responders were among the patients with the lowest normalized peripheral clonal expansion, particularly in CD8+ T cells. Antigen specificity was not determined for the clonally expanded peripheral T cells. Low levels of normalized T-cell clonal expansion were also seen in some patients who did not respond.

Patients with a history of autoimmune disease or receiving systemic immunosuppression were excluded from the trial. Peripheral blood for TCR sequencing was collected from all dose cohorts at baseline, on cycle 4 day 1, and on cycle 7 day 1. Samples were obtained from an open-label, multicenter, first-in-human phase I dose-escalation trial of ivuxolimab. Adults with locally advanced or metastatic head and neck squamous cell, hepatocellular, melanoma or renal cell carcinoma were enrolled in the trial. Before TCR sequencing, CD4+ and CD8+ T cells were separately sorted from peripheral blood. Measured from the cysteine to the phenylalanine, the CDR3 is 12 residues long. The CDR3 DNA has 36 bases and is translated from base 1.

The specimen comprised CD4+ or CD8+ T cells sorted from blood, sampled in a trial of the OX40 agonist ivuxolimab. This receptor was taken from an adult with an advanced solid tumor such as melanoma, head and neck, liver or kidney cancer. This receptor chain uses TRBV21-1 and TRBJ2-5. TRBV21-1 is flagged as a pseudogene. The DNA is as follows: TGTGCCAGCAGCAACGGCAGTTGGACCCAGTACTTC. Translated, this gives CASSNGSWTQYF.